Below, 15 T cell receptor beta chains from the same sample are listed, as sequenced in a study of OX40 agonist ivuxolimab in advanced cancers. This table comes from immunoSEQ multiplex PCR, and its TCRdb copy is limited to in-frame clones, with some not included. This table has 48,000 or so clones, 81% appearing once. The sequencing here drew on CD4+ or CD8+ T cells sorted from blood, taken in a trial of the OX40 agonist ivuxolimab. The receptors derive from an adult with an advanced solid tumor such as melanoma, head and neck, liver or kidney cancer.

The chain has TRBV19 and TRBJ2-5; D may match TRBD1 or TRBD2 (5 bases each). Germline CDR1 is LNHDA and CDR2 is SQIVND (reference sequence). The V and J ends lost 3 bases and 3 bases respectively, with 17 bases between them. CDR3 length: 16 residues. The CDR3 nucleotides read TGTGCCAGTAGTATCGGGACGGCTTGGTTAGAAGAGACCCAGTACTTC. It codes for CASSIGTAWLEETQYF.

V usage is TRBV6-1 and J usage is TRBJ2-5; D unresolved. CDR1 MNHNS and CDR2 SASEGT come from the germline V gene. The V and J ends lost 3 bases and 0 bases respectively, with 5 bases between them. The CDR3 extends over 13 amino acids. The DNA for the CDR3 is TGTGCCAGCAGTGAGGGGAACCAAGAGACCCAGTACTTC. As protein: CASSEGNQETQYF.

The rearrangement joins TRBV6-5 to TRBJ1-3; 11 positions match TRBD1. The junction had 3 bases not matched to a gene; V was cut back by 0 bases and J by 8 bases. This CDR3 comprises 15 residues. The germline gives CDR1 MNHEY, CDR2 SVGAGI. CDR3 in amino acids: CASSYSGTGGDTIYF. CDR3 bases: TGTGCCAGCAGTTACTCGGGGACAGGGGGGGACACCATATATTTT.

V and J are TRBV7-6 and TRBJ1-1, with D possibly matching TRBD1 (6 bases). CDR1 is SGHVS and CDR2 is FNYEAQ in the germline V gene. Trimming shortened V by 4 bases and J by 0 bases, and 9 bases separated the two germline ends. The CDR3 spans 14 residues. CDR3 loop: CASSSTGLNTEAFF. CDR3 nucleotide sequence: TGTGCCAGCAGCTCGACAGGCTTGAACACTGAAGCTTTCTTT.

This sequence joins TRBV7-8 and TRBJ2-7, with 9 bases aligning to TRBD1. V lost 1 base, J lost 4 bases, and 5 bases stayed unmatched. The V gene's germline CDR1 is SGHVS and CDR2 FQNEAQ. CDR3 length equals 15 residues. Written as DNA, the CDR3 is TGTGCCAGCAGCTTAGTCGGGACAGGGAATTACGAGCAGTACTTC. The encoded protein is CASSLVGTGNYEQYF.

Only a few counts were recorded for this clone. Other DNA sequences in the same sample also yield this CDR3. The chain links TRBV4-1 to TRBJ1-3; 7 bases agree with TRBD1. Trimming removed 0 bases from V and 1 base from J; junction bases left unmatched: 3. This CDR3 has 16 amino acids. Germline V lookup: CDR1 MGHRA, CDR2 YSYEKL. The CDR3 loop reads CASSQDAGGSGNTIYF. The CDR3 DNA is TGCGCCAGCAGCCAAGATGCAGGGGGATCTGGAAACACCATATATTTT.

The genes are TRBV27 and TRBJ2-1; TRBD2 might be the D (5 bases). Germline CDR1 and CDR2: MNHEY and SMNVEV (reference sequence). V lost 2 bases to trimming and J lost 6 bases, with 11 bases between them. The CDR3 sequence is 14 residues long. The CDR3 loop is CASSLLGRGNEQFF. In nucleotides, the CDR3 is TGTGCCAGCAGTTTACTGGGTCGGGGCAATGAGCAGTTCTTC.

The chain links TRBV7-2 to TRBJ2-1; 12 bases line up with TRBD2. The V segment lost 5 bases and the J segment 8 bases; nucleotides outside the gene matches: 16. The CDR3 length is 18 residues. The V gene's germline CDR1 is SGHTA and CDR2 FQGNSA. The CDR3 nucleotides read TGTGCCAGCAGCCCCAGGTGGCGACTAGCGGGAGCTGGCGATGAGCAGTTCTTC. Encoded protein: CASSPRWRLAGAGDEQFF.

The chain carries TRBV2 and TRBJ1-5; 9 bases map to TRBD1. After removal of 6 bases from V and 6 bases from J, the junction contained 3 bases not matched to a gene. The CDR3 length is 13 residues. Germline loops: CDR1 SNHLY, CDR2 FYNNEI. The CDR3 sequence is CASRQGATQPQHF. The CDR3 region has the DNA TGTGCCAGCAGACAGGGGGCCACTCAGCCCCAGCATTTT.

The rearrangement joins TRBV10-1 to TRBJ2-2; D gene uncertain. The germline gives CDR1 WNHNN, CDR2 SYGVQD (reference sequence). Between the trimmed V and J ends, which lost 3 bases and 5 bases, there was a span of 10 bases. CDR3 length equals 14 residues. The CDR3 is CASSENPGTGELFF. CDR3 bases: TGCGCCAGCAGTGAAAACCCCGGGACCGGGGAGCTGTTTTTT.

This chain uses TRBV27 with TRBJ2-3, with 8 bases identical to TRBD2. The CDR3 spans 14 residues. J was trimmed by 14 bases and V by 0 bases; bases with no gene match: 10. Germline V gene sequence: CDR1 MNHEY, CDR2 SMNVEV (reference sequence). The CDR3 spells CASSLSPRTSQAYF. The CDR3 region has the DNA TGTGCCAGCAGTTTATCCCCCCGGACTAGCCAAGCGTATTTT.

The chain uses TRBV5-4 and TRBJ1-6; tentative D call: TRBD1 (5 bases). This CDR3 is 16 amino acids long. The V and J ends lost 5 bases and 0 bases respectively, with 12 bases between them. Germline V gives CDR1 SGHNT, CDR2 YYREEE (reference sequence). CDR3: CASSRDRSSYNSPLHF. In DNA form, the CDR3 reads TGTGCCAGCAGTCGGGACCGAAGCTCCTATAATTCACCCCTCCACTTT.

V is TRBV6-1 and J is TRBJ2-7; D ambiguous. The V gene lost 6 bases and the J gene lost 2 bases, with 17 bases spanning the gap. The CDR3 is 15 amino acids. Germline V gene data show CDR1 as MNHNS and CDR2 as SASEGT. Here the CDR3 DNA reads TGTGCCAGCAGCAGAGACGGCCGGACGGCCTACGAGCAGTACTTC. The encoded protein is CASSRDGRTAYEQYF.

This chain joins TRBV5-1 and TRBJ2-3; D perhaps matches TRBD2 (6 bases). The CDR3 covers 15 residues. Between the trimmed V and J ends, which lost 7 bases and 0 bases, there was a span of 15 bases. Germline V CDR1 and CDR2: SGHRS, YFSETQ. CDR3 region: CASGSEGQSTDTQYF. Here the CDR3 DNA reads TGCGCCAGCGGATCGGAGGGCCAGAGCACAGATACGCAGTATTTT.

The chain employs TRBV18 and TRBJ1-1, with no clear D. Germline V gene sequence: CDR1 KGHSH, CDR2 LQKENI. The ends were cut back, 7 bases at V and 1 base at J, with 7 bases in the middle. The CDR3 loop spans 12 amino acids. The CDR3 here is CASLEANTEAFF. The CDR3 DNA is TGTGCCAGCTTGGAGGCGAACACTGAAGCTTTCTTT. The full variable domain, in which reference TRBV18 and TRBJ1-1 provide the parts outside the CDR3, is NAGVMQNPRHLVRRRGQEARLRCSPMKGHSHVYWYRQLPEEGLKFMVYLQKENIIDESGMPKERFSAEFPKEGPSILRIQQVVRGDSAAYFCASLEANTEAFFGQGTRLTVV.